The 29 T cell receptor beta chains below all came from one sample that was sequenced in a study of OX40 agonist ivuxolimab in advanced cancers. Only in-frame clones appear in the TCRdb table, and some are missing; sequencing was by immunoSEQ multiplex PCR. In the table there are about 22,000 clones, roughly 80% of which are singletons. Sequenced material: CD4+ or CD8+ T cells sorted from blood, taken in a trial of the OX40 agonist ivuxolimab. The receptor source for this set is an adult with an advanced solid tumor such as melanoma, head and neck, liver or kidney cancer.

The V and J genes are TRBV7-9 and TRBJ1-2; D not certain. Trimming took off 1 base at V and 0 bases at J, with 6 bases between the two ends. The CDR3 has 14 residues. The germline CDR1 and CDR2 sequences are SEHNR and FQNEAQ (reference sequence). The CDR3 DNA reads as TGTGCCAGCAGCTTAGGAACAGCTAACTATGGCTACACCTTC. This gives the protein CASSLGTANYGYTF.

This rearrangement joins TRBV19 to TRBJ1-1, with 7 bases fitting TRBD1. Germline CDR1 is LNHDA and CDR2 is SQIVND (reference sequence). The trim removed 7 bases at V and 3 bases at J, leaving 35 bases unmatched. The CDR3 has 23 residues. Here the CDR3 DNA reads TGTGCCAGTATCGGTAACTCTATGGGATCTGATCGAAACAGGGGAGCGGGTGACACTGAAGCTTTCTTT. Its translation: CASIGNSMGSDRNRGAGDTEAFF.

The chain combines TRBV5-6 with TRBJ1-2; D gene unclear. The V gene lost 6 bases and the J gene lost 2 bases, with 20 bases spanning the gap. This CDR3 is built from 16 residues. Germline CDR1 SGHDT, CDR2 YYEEEE. The DNA for the CDR3 is TGTGCCAGCAACAGTGTCAGAGGGAATCAAAACTATGGCTACACCTTC. It specifies CASNSVRGNQNYGYTF. Full variable domain (missing parts from reference TRBV5-6 and TRBJ1-2): DAGVTQSPTHLIKTRGQQVTLRCSPKSGHDTVSWYQQALGQGPQFIFQYYEEEERQRGNFPDRFSGHQFPNYSSELNVNALLLGDSALYLCASNSVRGNQNYGYTFGSGTRLTVV.

The genes are TRBV19 and TRBJ2-3; no clear D gene. Germline V gives CDR1 LNHDA, CDR2 SQIVND (reference sequence). V shed 8 bases and J shed 0 bases, with 9 bases lying between them. The length of the CDR3 is 13 residues. The CDR3 nucleotides read TGTGCCAGTCGCCTGCGGAGCACAGATACGCAGTATTTT. Amino acid sequence: CASRLRSTDTQYF.

The chain is built from TRBV5-4 and TRBJ1-1; a possible D gene is TRBD1 (5 bases). CDR3 length: 15 amino acids. CDR1 SGHNT and CDR2 YYREEE come from the germline V gene (reference sequence). Trimming stripped 2 bases from V and 0 bases from J, with 11 bases between. CDR3 in DNA: TGTGCCAGCAGCTTTTTGACAGCCATGAACACTGAAGCTTTCTTT. This encodes CASSFLTAMNTEAFF.

This rearrangement joins TRBV19 to TRBJ1-2; 7 positions match TRBD1. The CDR3 spans 14 residues. The V gene's germline CDR1 is LNHDA and CDR2 SQIVND (reference sequence). V trimming: 1 base; J trimming: 4 bases; junction bases outside the gene matches: 3. CDR3 amino acids: CASSIGTGGYGYTF. For the CDR3, the DNA is TGTGCCAGTAGTATAGGGACAGGAGGCTATGGCTACACCTTC.

The chain joins TRBV30 to TRBJ2-1; 11 bases map to TRBD2. This CDR3 region has 13 residues. Germline V gives CDR1 GTSNPN, CDR2 SVGIG (reference sequence). Trimming removed 2 bases from V and 11 bases from J; junction bases left unmatched: 5. The chain's CDR3 is CAWSRGLAAQQFF. As DNA, the CDR3 is TGTGCCTGGAGTCGGGGACTAGCGGCCCAGCAGTTCTTC.

The genes are TRBV4-1 and TRBJ1-5; D is possibly TRBD1 (6 bases). Germline-derived CDR1 and CDR2 are MGHRA and YSYEKL. This CDR3 region has 15 residues. V lost 0 bases and J lost 6, with 12 bases in between. The DNA for the CDR3 is TGCGCCAGCAGCCAAGATAGGGGGGTAAGTCAGCCCCAGCATTTT. Translated, it gives CASSQDRGVSQPQHF.

The chain is built from TRBV13 and TRBJ1-1; no clear D. The CDR3 has 14 residues. V gave up 1 base and J gave up 6 bases, with 12 bases separating them. Germline lookup yields CDR1 PRHDT and CDR2 FYEKMQ (reference sequence). The CDR3 bases are TGTGCCAGCAGCTTAGCACCGGAGGACCCTGAAGCTTTCTTT. Translated, it gives CASSLAPEDPEAFF.

The chain has TRBV11-3 and TRBJ1-1; D is unresolved. Germline V gene sequence: CDR1 SGHNT, CDR2 YENEEA. V lost 3 bases and J 1 base, leaving 6 bases between the germline ends. The CDR3 totals 13 residues. The CDR3 sequence: CASSFYKNTEAFF. As DNA, the CDR3 is TGTGCCAGCAGCTTTTATAAGAACACTGAAGCTTTCTTT.

The rearrangement joins TRBV7-9 to TRBJ2-5; D tentatively fits TRBD1 or TRBD2 (5 bases each). The CDR3 consists of 16 residues. Germline CDR1 is SEHNR and CDR2 is FQNEAQ (reference sequence). Trimming left V 2 bases short and J 1 base short, with 14 bases between. The DNA of the CDR3 is TGTGCCAGCAGCTTACCAAAACGGGGCCTCCAAGAGACCCAGTACTTC. Protein product: CASSLPKRGLQETQYF.

V is TRBV6-5 and J is TRBJ2-7; weak D call: TRBD1 (6 bases). The CDR3 loop spans 14 amino acids. V lost 5 bases and J lost 3, with 14 bases in between. Looked up from germline, CDR1 is MNHEY and CDR2 is SVGAGI. The CDR3, as DNA: TGTGCCAGCAGTCTTCAGGGGCCCAACTACGAGCAGTACTTC. It specifies CASSLQGPNYEQYF.

The chain recombines TRBV2 with TRBJ1-6; unclear D gene. The V gene's germline CDR1 is SNHLY and CDR2 FYNNEI. This CDR3 spans 13 amino acids. V was pared by 4 bases and J by 13 bases, with 14 bases between. The CDR3 reads CASSGTDRDPLHF. The CDR3 DNA reads as TGTGCCAGCAGTGGGACTGATCGGGATCCCCTCCACTTT. The full variable domain, its missing parts supplied by reference TRBV2 and TRBJ1-6, is EPEVTQTPSHQVTQMGQEVILRCVPISNHLYFYWYRQILGQKVEFLVSFYNNEISEKSEIFDDQFSVERPDGSNFTLKIRSTKLEDSAMYFCASSGTDRDPLHFGNGTRLTVT.

The V call is TRBV20-1, the J call TRBJ2-1, with D unclear. Per the germline V gene, CDR1 is DFQATT and CDR2 is SNEGSKA (reference sequence). Trimming removed 6 bases at V and 4 bases at J, with 4 bases between. The CDR3 extends over 10 amino acids. This chain's CDR3 is CSALYNEQFF. The CDR3 DNA sequence: TGCAGTGCCTTGTACAATGAGCAGTTCTTC.

The gene calls are TRBV5-4 and TRBJ2-1; TRBD2 aligns across 8 bases. V gave up 2 bases and J gave up 5 bases; unmatched junction bases: 12. The CDR3 contains 17 residues. CDR1 and CDR2 from the germline V gene are SGHNT and YYREEE (reference sequence). The CDR3 sequence is CASSFPPEREWDNEQFF. CDR3 DNA: TGTGCCAGCAGCTTCCCCCCGGAGCGGGAGTGGGACAATGAGCAGTTCTTC. The variable domain in full, with the rest retrieved from reference TRBV5-4 and TRBJ2-1, is ETGVTQSPTHLIKTRGQQVTLRCSSQSGHNTVSWYQQALGQGPQFIFQYYREEENGRGNFPPRFSGLQFPNYSSELNVNALELDDSALYLCASSFPPEREWDNEQFFGPGTRLTVL.

The rearrangement uses TRBV27 and TRBJ2-3, with TRBD1 identical over 10 bases. The CDR3 length is 16 residues. Losses at the gene ends were 5 bases for V and 6 bases for J; bases not matched to a gene: 11. CDR1 and CDR2 from the germline V gene are MNHEY and SMNVEV (reference sequence). The CDR3 nucleotides read TGTGCCAGCAGTCCACCGAGGACAGGGGGTAGGGATACGCAGTATTTT. It translates to CASSPPRTGGRDTQYF.

This sequence joins TRBV7-9 and TRBJ1-3; maybe TRBD1 (5 bases). The CDR3 runs to 14 residues. Germline V gene lookup returns CDR1 SEHNR and CDR2 FQNEAQ (reference sequence). With 4 bases removed from V and 7 bases from J, the gap between germline ends came to 14 bases. The CDR3 region is CASSSWGGENTIYF. The CDR3 coding sequence is TGTGCCAGCAGCTCTTGGGGGGGTGAGAACACCATATATTTT.

The V and J genes are TRBV2 and TRBJ1-5; tentative D call: TRBD1 (5 bases). The V end lost 7 bases, the J end lost 5 bases, and 12 bases lay between the germline ends. CDR3 size: 13 residues. Germline V gives CDR1 SNHLY, CDR2 FYNNEI. The CDR3 DNA follows: TGTGCCAGCAAAGGGACTTGGGATCAGCCCCAGCATTTT. Translating it yields CASKGTWDQPQHF. Variable domain in full (rest from reference TRBV2 and TRBJ1-5): EPEVTQTPSHQVTQMGQEVILRCVPISNHLYFYWYRQILGQKVEFLVSFYNNEISEKSEIFDDQFSVERPDGSNFTLKIRSTKLEDSAMYFCASKGTWDQPQHFGDGTRLSIL.

The gene calls are TRBV9 and TRBJ1-3; D uncertain. Per the germline V gene, CDR1 is SGDLS and CDR2 is YYNGEE. Trimming pared 1 base from V and 0 bases from J, leaving 8 bases between. This CDR3 is built from 15 residues. CDR3 DNA sequence: TGTGCCAGCAGCGTATCGGGTAGCTCTGGAAACACCATATATTTT. Amino acids: CASSVSGSSGNTIYF.

The chain links TRBV30 to TRBJ2-5; 8 nucleotides line up with TRBD2. Germline V gene data show CDR1 as GTSNPN and CDR2 as SVGIG (reference sequence). Trimming removed 0 bases from V and 0 bases from J; junction bases left unmatched: 3. There are 15 residues in the CDR3. CDR3 sequence: CAWSVSGGYQETQYF. CDR3 DNA sequence: TGTGCCTGGAGTGTTTCGGGGGGGTACCAAGAGACCCAGTACTTC.

The chain has TRBV21-1 and TRBJ2-1; the table names TRBD1, a call not compared with the DNA. TRBV21-1 represents a pseudogene. The CDR3 length is 15 residues. CDR3 DNA sequence: TGTGCCAGCAGCAAAGCTATTGGACAGGGCAATGAGCAGTTCTTC. This codes for CASSKAIGQGNEQFF.

For the CDR3, the DNA is TGTGCCAGCAGCCCCCCGGCGGGGGACACCGGGGAGCTGTTTTTT. Translated, it gives CASSPPAGDTGELFF. The chain combines TRBV13 with TRBJ2-2, with 7 positions matching TRBD2. V shed 5 bases, J shed 3 bases, and the junction held 6 bases outside the gene matches. The CDR3 contains 15 residues. Germline CDR1 and CDR2: PRHDT and FYEKMQ (reference sequence).

This clone is judged medium-sized. The chain joins TRBV2 to TRBJ1-1, with D possibly being TRBD1 (6 bases). Germline V gene data show CDR1 as SNHLY and CDR2 as FYNNEI. The CDR3 contains 15 residues. Trimming took 6 bases from V and 7 from J, leaving 21 bases between them. CDR3: CASRAGQGRFDEAFF. For the CDR3, the DNA is TGTGCCAGCAGGGCTGGGCAGGGGCGTTTTGATGAAGCTTTCTTT. The whole variable domain, filled in from reference TRBV2 and TRBJ1-1, reads EPEVTQTPSHQVTQMGQEVILRCVPISNHLYFYWYRQILGQKVEFLVSFYNNEISEKSEIFDDQFSVERPDGSNFTLKIRSTKLEDSAMYFCASRAGQGRFDEAFFGQGTRLTVV.

V is TRBV5-5 and J is TRBJ2-3; TRBD2 aligns across 12 bases. Germline trimming cut 4 bases from V and 5 bases from J; bases unmatched to any gene: 11. CDR3 length equals 17 residues. CDR1 and CDR2 (germline): SGHKS, YYEKEE (reference sequence). The CDR3 DNA is TGTGCCAGCAGCCCGGGACTAGCGGGTGCGTTGTTAGATACGCAGTATTTT. Amino acids: CASSPGLAGALLDTQYF.

CDR3 bases: TGTGCCAGCAGCGGACAGATCTACACCTTC. Amino acids: CASSGQIYTF. The chain recombines TRBV9 with TRBJ1-2; tentative D call: TRBD1 (5 bases). Germline CDR1 reads SGDLS; CDR2 reads YYNGEE. Trimming took off 3 bases at V and 10 bases at J, with 7 bases between the two ends. This CDR3 contains 10 residues.

The rearrangement uses TRBV28 and TRBJ2-3, with 8 bases aligning to TRBD1. Germline V gene lookup returns CDR1 MDHEN and CDR2 SYDVKM. The CDR3 contains 15 residues. V lost 1 base, J lost 3 bases, and 3 bases stayed unmatched. The CDR3 spells CASSLSQGATDTQYF. The CDR3 DNA is TGTGCCAGCAGTTTATCTCAGGGGGCGACAGATACGCAGTATTTT. Full variable domain (outside the CDR3, taken from reference TRBV28 and TRBJ2-3): DVKVTQSSRYLVKRTGEKVFLECVQDMDHENMFWYRQDPGLGLRLIYFSYDVKMKEKGDIPEGYSVSREKKERFSLILESASTNQTSMYLCASSLSQGATDTQYFGPGTRLTVL.

The chain employs TRBV9 and TRBJ1-3, with 7 bases aligning to TRBD1. Per the germline V gene, CDR1 is SGDLS and CDR2 is YYNGEE. Losses at the gene ends were 3 bases for V and 2 bases for J; bases not matched to a gene: 5. The CDR3 runs 15 residues. The CDR3 sequence is CASSGRRGPGNTIYF. The CDR3 region has the DNA TGTGCCAGCAGCGGGAGAAGGGGGCCTGGAAACACCATATATTTT.

A few counts support this clone. The chain employs TRBV10-3 and TRBJ1-2; D possibly corresponds to TRBD1 (5 bases). Germline V lookup: CDR1 ENHRY, CDR2 SYGVKD. Trimming removed 2 bases from V and 2 bases from J, with 9 bases in between. This CDR3 contains 14 residues. The CDR3 protein is CAISEDWGNYGYTF. The CDR3 nucleotides read TGTGCCATCAGTGAGGACTGGGGCAACTATGGCTACACCTTC.

The chain joins TRBV27 to TRBJ2-2; D may be TRBD2 (6 bases). CDR3 size: 13 residues. Trimming stripped 8 bases from V and 2 bases from J, with 9 bases between. CDR1 and CDR2 from the germline V gene are MNHEY and SMNVEV (reference sequence). The CDR3 DNA reads TGTGCCAGCGTAGCGGAAAACACCGGGGAGCTGTTTTTT. Its translation: CASVAENTGELFF.